The sequence of this T cell receptor (beta chain) was determined in a study of low-dose radiotherapy and immunotherapy resistance in tumors. Background on the study: Dosing for Cohort 2 consisted of 1 Gy per fraction every two weeks, reaching a total of 13 Gy over 26 weeks. Intravenous nivolumab 240 mg every two weeks plus ipilimumab 1 mg/kg every six weeks was given to patients.

Sample time point: after trial treatment. Regarding treatment: LDRT plus nivolumab, ipilimumab, low-dose cyclophosphamide and aspirin (RACIN trial). The donors' treatment consisted of nivolumab, ipilimumab, aspirin, low-dose cyclophosphamide and low-dose radiotherapy. This clonotype occurred many times. Covering alpha and beta chains, TRAV- and TRBV-specific primers were used for the first-strand cDNA. TCR amplification used 20 to 25 PCR cycles, a constant-region primer and a V-primer adapter. TCRdb reprocessed the reads with MiXCR, giving one entry per CDR3 protein. The data show some 100,000 distinct CDR3 sequences, with less than 25% seen just once and 4.1% held by the top ten. This TCR derives from a male donor with prostate cancer. Here the sequenced sample was PBMCs, taken after low-dose radiotherapy plus immunotherapy.

The CDR3 region is CASSVDTGAYEQYF. CDR3 bases: TGTGCCAGCAGCGTAGATACAGGGGCCTACGAGCAGTACTTC. V and J are TRBV9 and TRBJ2-7, with 7 positions matching TRBD1. Per the germline V gene, CDR1 is SGDLS and CDR2 is YYNGEE. Trimming took 0 bases from V and 2 from J; bases not matched to a gene: 2. This CDR3 spans 14 amino acids.